These 9 T cell receptor beta chains share one sample of origin, sequenced in a study of T cells in localized non-small cell lung cancer. The protocol was immunoSEQ multiplex PCR, while the TCRdb copy is restricted to in-frame clones and leaves out a portion. Among about 70,000 clones listed, approximately 84% were seen once. This specimen consisted of peripheral blood, obtained before any cancer treatment. The receptors originated from a female donor over 55 with stage I lung adenocarcinoma.

V and J are TRBV2 and TRBJ1-4; a possible D gene is TRBD1 (5 bases). Germline V CDR1 and CDR2: SNHLY, FYNNEI. Trimming shortened V by 6 bases and J by 10 bases, and 18 bases separated the two germline ends. The CDR3 contains 14 residues. As DNA, the CDR3 is TGTGCCAGCAGCCGAGCGGGACTTTTATTAAAACTGTTTTTT. Encoded protein: CASSRAGLLLKLFF.

The V and J genes are TRBV18 and TRBJ2-1, with 14 bases fitting TRBD2. The germline V gene has CDR1 KGHSH and CDR2 LQKENI. The CDR3 spans 17 residues. Trimming cost V 6 bases and J 4 bases; bases outside gene matches: 8. The CDR3 region has the DNA TGTGCCAGCTCCCCCGGGACTAGCGGGAGAGCATACAATGAGCAGTTCTTC. This codes for CASSPGTSGRAYNEQFF.

The chain carries TRBV19 and TRBJ2-7; 10 bases fit TRBD1. The germline CDR1 and CDR2 sequences are LNHDA and SQIVND (reference sequence). The CDR3 consists of 13 residues. The V segment lost 6 bases and the J segment 6 bases; nucleotides outside the gene matches: 5. CDR3: CASSRDRGSEQYF. The CDR3 coding sequence is TGTGCCAGTAGCCGGGACAGGGGTTCCGAGCAGTACTTC.

The CDR3 loop reads CASSQDFGAGLYEQYF. DNA of the CDR3: TGCGCCAGCAGCCAAGATTTTGGAGCGGGCCTCTACGAGCAGTACTTC. The chain is built from TRBV4-3 and TRBJ2-7; D is possibly TRBD2 (6 bases). The CDR3 loop spans 16 amino acids. The V end was cut by 0 bases, the J end by 3 bases, with 15 bases between. The V gene's germline CDR1 is LGHNA and CDR2 YSLEER.

This chain joins TRBV9 and TRBJ2-7; 9 nucleotides align to TRBD2. Losses at the gene ends were 4 bases for V and 2 bases for J; bases not matched to a gene: 4. CDR3 length equals 14 residues. Germline CDR1 and CDR2: SGDLS and YYNGEE. The CDR3 DNA follows: TGTGCCAGCAGCCGGTCTAGCGGGGCCTACGAGCAGTACTTC. This gives the protein CASSRSSGAYEQYF.

The CDR3 protein is CASSKAGRGVGSNQPQHF. CDR3 DNA: TGTGCCAGCAGCAAAGCGGGCAGGGGCGTTGGAAGCAATCAGCCCCAGCATTTT. This chain links TRBV21-1 with TRBJ1-5; TRBD1 is the table's D call, not checked against the DNA. TRBV21-1 is termed a pseudogene. The CDR3 sequence is 18 residues long.

The chain employs TRBV19 and TRBJ2-5; 7 bases map to TRBD1. This CDR3 comprises 13 residues. In germline, CDR1 is LNHDA, CDR2 SQIVND (reference sequence). V was clipped by 4 bases and J by 3 bases; unmatched bases: 2. CDR3 DNA sequence: TGTGCCAGTAGTAGAGACAGGGAAGAGACCCAGTACTTC. It yields the protein CASSRDREETQYF.

This clone has a single count. The rearrangement joins TRBV19 to TRBJ2-1; D might be TRBD2 (6 bases). Trimming left V 5 bases short and J 1 base short, with 9 bases between. CDR1 and CDR2 from the germline V gene are LNHDA and SQIVND (reference sequence). The CDR3 has 14 residues. CDR3 sequence: CASSPGGSYNEQFF. CDR3 nucleotide sequence: TGTGCCAGTAGTCCCGGGGGTTCCTACAATGAGCAGTTCTTC.

This chain connects TRBV6-5 to TRBJ2-2, with 7 bases aligning to TRBD1. Germline values: CDR1 MNHEY, CDR2 SVGAGI. The CDR3 totals 15 residues. V shed 6 bases, J shed 3 bases, and the junction held 7 bases outside the gene matches. CDR3 nucleotides: TGTGCCAGCAGCCGGGACAGAGGTTACACCGGGGAGCTGTTTTTT. Translating gives CASSRDRGYTGELFF.